The 29 T cell receptor beta chains below come from one sample, sequenced in a study of shared clonotypes between healthy human individuals. The assay was immunoSEQ multiplex PCR, and TCRdb's table has in-frame clones only and misses some. Of about 2.4 million clones in the sample, 90% to 95% were seen once. Material for sequencing was naive CD4+ T cells sorted from blood. Sample subset: CD45RA+ positively selected. The receptors originated from a man between 18 and 35 years old in good health.

The chain combines TRBV10-1 with TRBJ2-3; D is perhaps TRBD1 (5 bases). V was pared by 6 bases and J by 2 bases, with 15 bases between. CDR1 WNHNN and CDR2 SYGVQD come from the germline V gene (reference sequence). The CDR3 has 15 amino acids. The DNA for the CDR3 is TGCGCCAGCAGGCGGACATCGCAGCACACAGATACGCAGTATTTT. Translating it yields CASRRTSQHTDTQYF.

In nucleotides, the CDR3 is TGCGCCAGCAGCTTGCAGGGTATCGATTCACCCCTCCACTTT. It yields the protein CASSLQGIDSPLHF. The V call is TRBV5-1, the J call TRBJ1-6; D perhaps matches TRBD1 (5 bases). The CDR3 consists of 14 residues. Germline loops: CDR1 SGHRS, CDR2 YFSETQ. V was pared by 1 base and J by 8 bases, with 10 bases between. Filled out from reference TRBV5-1 and TRBJ1-6, the complete variable domain reads KAGVTQTPRYLIKTRGQQVTLSCSPISGHRSVSWYQQTPGQGLQFLFEYFSETQRNKGNFPGRFSGRQFSNSRSEMNVSTLELGDSALYLCASSLQGIDSPLHFGNGTRLTVT.

The chain links TRBV6-5 to TRBJ1-2, with 9 bases matching TRBD1. Germline trimming cut 0 bases from V and 5 bases from J; bases unmatched to any gene: 4. The CDR3 length is 15 residues. Germline V lookup: CDR1 MNHEY, CDR2 SVGAGI. The CDR3 region has the DNA TGTGCCAGCAGTTACTCGGCGGGGACAGGGTATGGCTACACCTTC. It codes for CASSYSAGTGYGYTF.

V usage is TRBV2 and J usage is TRBJ1-5; D is perhaps TRBD1 (6 bases). The germline V gene encodes CDR1 SNHLY and CDR2 FYNNEI. The CDR3 consists of 11 residues. Trimming left V 6 bases short and J 11 bases short, with 11 bases between. The chain's CDR3 is CASRQGAAQHF. The DNA for the CDR3 is TGTGCCAGCAGACAGGGTGCGGCCCAGCATTTT.

This chain links TRBV7-2 with TRBJ2-7, with 10 bases identical to TRBD1. In germline, CDR1 is SGHTA, CDR2 FQGNSA. The junction had 3 bases not matched to a gene; V was cut back by 5 bases and J by 5 bases. The CDR3 length is 13 residues. CDR3 DNA: TGTGCCAGCAGCCCGGGACAGGGGAACGAGCAGTACTTC. This gives the protein CASSPGQGNEQYF.

The rearrangement links TRBV30 to TRBJ1-5; 8 bases are a match to TRBD1. CDR1 GTSNPN and CDR2 SVGIG come from the germline V gene (reference sequence). CDR3 length: 13 amino acids. With 4 bases clipped from V and 7 bases from J, the junction kept 6 bases outside the gene matches. The CDR3 here is CAWTDRGKQPQHF. CDR3 in DNA: TGTGCCTGGACTGACAGGGGTAAACAGCCCCAGCATTTT.

This clone was seen a single time. The genes are TRBV5-4 and TRBJ1-1; TRBD1 matches at 8 bases. The CDR3 has 13 amino acids. V shed 3 bases, J shed 6 bases, and the junction held 4 bases outside the gene matches. The germline CDR1 and CDR2 sequences are SGHNT and YYREEE (reference sequence). As DNA, the CDR3 is TGTGCCAGCAGCTCCAGACAGGGGTCTGAAGCTTTCTTT. Translated: CASSSRQGSEAFF.

The chain has TRBV18 and TRBJ1-1; the match to TRBD1 covers 7 bases. V shed 6 bases, J shed 0 bases, and the junction held 4 bases outside the gene matches. Germline assignment: CDR1 KGHSH and CDR2 LQKENI. The CDR3 spans 14 residues. The DNA of the CDR3 is TGTGCCAGCTCCGAGACAGGGCTGAACACTGAAGCTTTCTTT. This translates into CASSETGLNTEAFF.

The chain joins TRBV2 to TRBJ2-1, with 9 bases matching TRBD2. V lost 3 bases and J lost 4; bases outside the gene matches: 4. Germline CDR1 reads SNHLY; CDR2 reads FYNNEI. The length of the CDR3 is 15 residues. The DNA for the CDR3 is TGTGCCAGCAGTGACCTAGCGGGAAGATACAATGAGCAGTTCTTC. Its protein product is CASSDLAGRYNEQFF.

The chain links TRBV7-2 to TRBJ1-4; TRBD1 aligns across 9 bases. The trim removed 1 base at V and 5 bases at J, leaving 2 bases unmatched. Germline values: CDR1 SGHTA, CDR2 FQGNSA. This CDR3 contains 15 residues. CDR3 coding DNA: TGTGCCAGCAGCTTAGGAGGGACAGGGAATGAAAAACTGTTTTTT. Translated, it gives CASSLGGTGNEKLFF.

V is TRBV10-3 and J is TRBJ2-7; D may correspond to TRBD1 or TRBD2 (5 bases each). V was shortened by 10 bases and J by 2 bases, with 15 bases between the two germline ends. The CDR3 is made up of 13 amino acids. CDR1 ENHRY and CDR2 SYGVKD come from the germline V gene. CDR3: CATEGQGAYEQYF. DNA of the CDR3: TGTGCCACTGAGGGGCAGGGAGCCTACGAGCAGTACTTC.

The chain couples TRBV7-2 to TRBJ2-1; tentatively, D is TRBD1 or TRBD2 (5 bases each). Germline CDR1 and CDR2: SGHTA and FQGNSA. The CDR3 extends over 13 amino acids. The V gene lost 1 base and the J gene lost 9 bases, with 10 bases spanning the gap. CDR3 region: CASSLGGKGEQFF. CDR3 coding DNA: TGTGCCAGCAGCTTAGGGGGGAAGGGTGAGCAGTTCTTC.

The rearrangement uses TRBV30 and TRBJ2-5, with TRBD2 as a possible D gene (6 bases). The CDR3 sequence is 16 residues long. Germline V gene data show CDR1 as GTSNPN and CDR2 as SVGIG (reference sequence). The V end was cut by 3 bases, the J end by 2 bases, with 19 bases between. The CDR3 loop is CAWSPQWGRLQETQYF. CDR3 DNA: TGTGCCTGGAGCCCACAGTGGGGGAGGCTACAAGAGACCCAGTACTTC.

The V and J genes are TRBV5-4 and TRBJ2-1; D might be TRBD1 (6 bases). The CDR3 totals 10 residues. Germline assignment: CDR1 SGHNT and CDR2 YYREEE (reference sequence). CDR3 coding DNA: TGTGCTGAGGGGGACAATGAGCAGTTCTTC. Its protein product is CAEGDNEQFF.

The rearrangement links TRBV5-1 to TRBJ2-2, with D unresolved. V was cut by 0 bases and J by 7 bases, with 7 bases left in between. CDR1 SGHRS and CDR2 YFSETQ come from the germline V gene. CDR3 size: 13 residues. Here the CDR3 reads CASSLGDRGELFF. CDR3 coding DNA: TGCGCCAGCAGCTTGGGCGATCGCGGGGAGCTGTTTTTT. Based on the CDR3 plus reference TRBV5-1 and TRBJ2-2, the full variable domain is KAGVTQTPRYLIKTRGQQVTLSCSPISGHRSVSWYQQTPGQGLQFLFEYFSETQRNKGNFPGRFSGRQFSNSRSEMNVSTLELGDSALYLCASSLGDRGELFFGEGSRLTVL.

The chain couples TRBV6-6 to TRBJ2-3; 7 bases align to TRBD1. J lost 5 bases, V lost 6 bases, and 8 bases had no gene match. The CDR3 is 14 residues long. Germline assignment: CDR1 MNHNY and CDR2 SVGAGI (reference sequence). CDR3 region: CASSGTVGIDTQYF. DNA of the CDR3: TGTGCCAGCAGCGGGACAGTAGGGATAGATACGCAGTATTTT.

The V call is TRBV10-1, the J call TRBJ2-7; tentatively, D is TRBD1 (6 bases). Trimming removed 9 bases from V and 0 bases from J, with 18 bases in between. Germline V gene lookup returns CDR1 WNHNN and CDR2 SYGVQD (reference sequence). This CDR3 is 15 amino acids long. CDR3 sequence reads: CASQIPWGHSYEQYF. The CDR3 DNA follows: TGCGCCAGTCAAATACCATGGGGGCACTCCTACGAGCAGTACTTC.

In this sample, this clone turned up a few times. The chain joins TRBV10-3 to TRBJ1-2; D might be TRBD1 (6 bases). Trimming left V 5 bases short and J 3 bases short, with 7 bases between. The CDR3 loop spans 12 amino acids. The germline V gene encodes CDR1 ENHRY and CDR2 SYGVKD. The CDR3 region has the DNA TGTGCCATCAGTCGACAGGACTATGGCTACACCTTC. Encoded protein: CAISRQDYGYTF.

This chain connects TRBV19 to TRBJ2-7; D is perhaps TRBD1 (6 bases). CDR1 is LNHDA, CDR2 SQIVND, per germline (reference sequence). Trimming shortened V by 6 bases and J by 7 bases, and 22 bases separated the two germline ends. The CDR3 loop spans 15 amino acids. DNA for the CDR3: TGTGCCAGTAGCCCTAGGACAGCCGGTGCTCGGGAGCAGTACTTC. This sequence encodes CASSPRTAGAREQYF.

This rearrangement joins TRBV10-3 to TRBJ2-1; the match to TRBD2 covers 8 bases. After removal of 10 bases from V and 1 base from J, the junction contained 6 bases not matched to a gene. The V gene's germline CDR1 is ENHRY and CDR2 SYGVKD. The CDR3 runs 14 residues. The CDR3 sequence: CATAGGGSYNEQFF. As DNA, the CDR3 is TGTGCCACCGCGGGGGGTGGGTCCTACAATGAGCAGTTCTTC.

This chain uses TRBV6-5 with TRBJ1-2; D is uncertain. Germline V CDR1 and CDR2: MNHEY, SVGAGI. This CDR3 is built from 12 residues. V was trimmed by 2 bases and J by 8 bases, leaving 9 bases between them. CDR3 coding DNA: TGTGCCAGCAGTTACCGCTCCGGAGGCTACACCTTC. Its protein is CASSYRSGGYTF.

V usage is TRBV5-1 and J usage is TRBJ2-3; the match to TRBD2 covers 8 bases. There are 15 residues in the CDR3. The V gene end was trimmed by 1 base and the J gene end by 4 bases; junction bases not matched to a gene: 5. Germline CDR1 reads SGHRS; CDR2 reads YFSETQ. CDR3 in amino acids: CASSLSAGGSDTQYF. Written as DNA, the CDR3 is TGCGCCAGCAGCTTGTCCGCGGGGGGCTCAGATACGCAGTATTTT.

This clone was picked up one time. The chain couples TRBV18 to TRBJ2-1; 7 bases match TRBD1. After removal of 2 bases from V and 8 bases from J, the junction contained 9 bases not matched to a gene. CDR1 and CDR2 from the germline V gene are KGHSH and LQKENI. The CDR3 extends over 15 amino acids. DNA of the CDR3: TGTGCCAGCTCACCAGAGGGTAGAGGGGGCGATGAGCAGTTCTTC. This gives the protein CASSPEGRGGDEQFF.

A note on this clone: The same CDR3 can be traced to other DNA sequences in this sample. V gene TRBV6-5 combines with J gene TRBJ2-5; D remains unclear. This CDR3 spans 11 amino acids. The germline CDR1 and CDR2 sequences are MNHEY and SVGAGI. V was trimmed by 3 bases and J by 5 bases, leaving 4 bases between them. CDR3 DNA sequence: TGTGCCAGCAGTTATAGGGAGACCCAGTACTTC. It specifies CASSYRETQYF.

This chain connects TRBV29-1 to TRBJ1-4; the D is unclear. CDR3 length: 15 residues. From germline, CDR1 is SQVTM and CDR2 ANQGSEA. Trimming removed 6 bases at V and 0 bases at J, with 14 bases between. The CDR3 is CSVRSTAATNEKLFF. Here the CDR3 DNA reads TGCAGCGTCAGAAGCACAGCTGCAACTAATGAAAAACTGTTTTTT.

This chain connects TRBV4-1 to TRBJ2-4; TRBD1 might be the D (6 bases). The germline V gene has CDR1 MGHRA and CDR2 YSYEKL. This CDR3 has 18 amino acids. V was trimmed by 1 base and J by 0 bases, leaving 16 bases between them. For the CDR3, the DNA is TGCGCCAGCAGCCAAGGGGGGCAGGGGTCGGTAGCCAAAAACATTCAGTACTTC. It specifies CASSQGGQGSVAKNIQYF.

This chain links TRBV25-1 with TRBJ2-1; D is uncertain. The germline CDR1 and CDR2 sequences are MGHDK and SYGVNS. The CDR3 loop spans 12 amino acids. V lost 6 bases to trimming and J lost 3 bases, with 6 bases between them. Here the CDR3 DNA reads TGTGCCAGCAGAGGTGACTACAATGAGCAGTTCTTC. Its translation: CASRGDYNEQFF.

The chain combines TRBV20-1 with TRBJ2-7; D is unclear. CDR1 and CDR2 from the germline V gene are DFQATT and SNEGSKA (reference sequence). V was shortened by 5 bases and J by 4 bases, with 9 bases between the two germline ends. The CDR3 has 11 residues. This chain's CDR3 is CSAESQYEQYF. CDR3 DNA: TGCAGTGCTGAGAGTCAGTACGAGCAGTACTTC.

This clone was observed a handful of times. The V gene is TRBV4-1, the J gene TRBJ1-1, with 8 bases matching TRBD1. The CDR3 sequence is 15 residues long. Unmatched junction bases numbered 7, after V lost 3 bases and J lost 4 bases. The germline V gene has CDR1 MGHRA and CDR2 YSYEKL. As DNA, the CDR3 is TGCGCCAGCAGCCACCCACAGGGGGTCTCCACTGAAGCTTTCTTT. Translated: CASSHPQGVSTEAFF.